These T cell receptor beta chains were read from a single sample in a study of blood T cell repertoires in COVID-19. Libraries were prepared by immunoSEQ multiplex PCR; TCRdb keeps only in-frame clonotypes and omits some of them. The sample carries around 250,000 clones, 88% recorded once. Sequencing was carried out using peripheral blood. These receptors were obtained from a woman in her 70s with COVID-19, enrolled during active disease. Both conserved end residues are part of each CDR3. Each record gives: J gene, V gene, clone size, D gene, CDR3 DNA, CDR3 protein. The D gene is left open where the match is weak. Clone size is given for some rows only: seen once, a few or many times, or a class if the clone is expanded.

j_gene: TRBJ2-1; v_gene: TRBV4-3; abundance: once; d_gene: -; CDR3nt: TGCGCCAGCAGCCAAGGGAGGGGCGGTTTTGAGCAGTTCTTC; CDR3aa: CASSQGRGGFEQFF
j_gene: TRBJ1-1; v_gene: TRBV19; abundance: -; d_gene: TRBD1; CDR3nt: TGTGCCAGTTGGGACCGGGGGACAGGGGTATCGAACACTGAAGCTTTCTTT; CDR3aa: CASWDRGTGVSNTEAFF
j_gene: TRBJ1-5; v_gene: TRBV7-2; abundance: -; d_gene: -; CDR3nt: TGTGCCAGCAGCTTATGGGGGGTGCATCAGCCCCAGCATTTT; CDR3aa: CASSLWGVHQPQHF
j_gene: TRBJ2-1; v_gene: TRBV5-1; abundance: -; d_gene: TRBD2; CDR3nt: TGCGCCAGCAGCGGGACTAGCGCCTACAATGAGCAGTTCTTC; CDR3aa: CASSGTSAYNEQFF
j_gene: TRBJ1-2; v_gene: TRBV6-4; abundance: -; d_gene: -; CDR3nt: TGTGCCAGCAGTGAGAGGCAGGGGATCTATGGCTACACCTTC; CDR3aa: CASSERQGIYGYTF
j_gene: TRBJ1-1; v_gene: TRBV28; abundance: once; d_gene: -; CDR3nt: TGTGCCAGCAGTCGGGGACAGAACACTGAAGCTTTCTTT; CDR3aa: CASSRGQNTEAFF
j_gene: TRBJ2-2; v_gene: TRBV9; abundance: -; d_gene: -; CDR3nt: TGTGCCAGCAGCGTAGCGCAGGGGCACACCGGGGAGCTGTTTTTT; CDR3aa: CASSVAQGHTGELFF
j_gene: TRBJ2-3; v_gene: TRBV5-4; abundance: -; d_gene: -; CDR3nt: TGTGCCAGCAGCTTGGCCGGCGGGCGGGCAACCACAGATACGCAGTATTTT; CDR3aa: CASSLAGGRATTDTQYF
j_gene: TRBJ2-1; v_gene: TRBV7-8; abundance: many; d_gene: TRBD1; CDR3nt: TGTGCCAGCAGCTTAGTTGTCCAGGGGGCGAAAAATGAGCAGTTCTTC; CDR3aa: CASSLVVQGAKNEQFF
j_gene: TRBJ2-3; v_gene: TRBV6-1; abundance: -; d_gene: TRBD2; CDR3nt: TGTGCCAGCAGTGAGTTCCCGACTAGCGGGAGGGATACGCAGTATTTT; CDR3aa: CASSEFPTSGRDTQYF
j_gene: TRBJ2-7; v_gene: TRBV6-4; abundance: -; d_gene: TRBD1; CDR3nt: TGTGCCAGCAGTCCAATTACAGGGGGCGAGCAGTACTTC; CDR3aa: CASSPITGGEQYF
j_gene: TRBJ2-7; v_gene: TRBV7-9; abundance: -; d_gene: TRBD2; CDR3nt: TGTGCCAGCAGCGTACGTCAACCGGGACTAGTGGAGCAGTACTTC; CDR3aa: CASSVRQPGLVEQYF
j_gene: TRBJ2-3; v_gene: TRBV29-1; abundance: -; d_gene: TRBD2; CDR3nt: TGCAGCGTAGGGGGACTAGCGGGGGCATCTGGTACGCAGTATTTT; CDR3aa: CSVGGLAGASGTQYF
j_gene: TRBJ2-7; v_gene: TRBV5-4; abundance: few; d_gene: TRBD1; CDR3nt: TGTGCCAGCAGCCCGAACCGGGACAGGACGACCTACGAGCAGTACTTC; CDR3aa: CASSPNRDRTTYEQYF
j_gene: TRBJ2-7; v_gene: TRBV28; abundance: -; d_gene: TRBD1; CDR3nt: TGTGCCAGCAGTCCTCCGGACAGGGGGGGTAACGAGCAGTACTTC; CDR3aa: CASSPPDRGGNEQYF
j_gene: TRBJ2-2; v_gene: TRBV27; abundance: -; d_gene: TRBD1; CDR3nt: TGTGCCAGCAGTTTATCGACGGACAGGGCCGCCCTTCTAGAGAACACCGGGGAGCTGTTTTTT; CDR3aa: CASSLSTDRAALLENTGELFF
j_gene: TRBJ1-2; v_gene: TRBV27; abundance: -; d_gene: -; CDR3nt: TGTGCCAGCAGAAACAGTGCTAACTATGGCTACACCTTC; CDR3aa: CASRNSANYGYTF
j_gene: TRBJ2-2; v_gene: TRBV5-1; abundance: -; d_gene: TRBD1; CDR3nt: TGCGCCAGCAGCGCGACAGGGGGCCGGGGTACCGGGGAGCTGTTTTTT; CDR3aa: CASSATGGRGTGELFF
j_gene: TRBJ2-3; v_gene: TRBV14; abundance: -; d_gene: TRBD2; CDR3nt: TGTGCCAGCAGCCCAGCGGGAGTTAATACGCAGTATTTT; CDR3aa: CASSPAGVNTQYF
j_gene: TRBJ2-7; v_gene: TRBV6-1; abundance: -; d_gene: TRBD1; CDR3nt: TGTGCCAGCAGTGAGAGCGGGACAGGGATCTTCGAGCAGTACTTC; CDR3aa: CASSESGTGIFEQYF
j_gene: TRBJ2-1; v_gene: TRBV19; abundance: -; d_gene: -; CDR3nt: TGTGCCAGTAGTATACGGAGACTGATCGATGAGCAGTTCTTC; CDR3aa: CASSIRRLIDEQFF
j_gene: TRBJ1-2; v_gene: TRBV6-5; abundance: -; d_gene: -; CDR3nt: TGTGCCAGCAGCCCCGCATCTTTGAGTGGCTACACCTTC; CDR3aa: CASSPASLSGYTF
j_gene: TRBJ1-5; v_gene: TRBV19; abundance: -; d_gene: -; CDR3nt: TGTGCCAGTACCATGCGGGGGAATCAGCCCCAGCATTTT; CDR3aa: CASTMRGNQPQHF
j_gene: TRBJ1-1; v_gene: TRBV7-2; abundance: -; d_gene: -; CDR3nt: TGTGCCAGCAGCTTCAACGTAGTCCCTGAAGCTTTCTTT; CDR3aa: CASSFNVVPEAFF
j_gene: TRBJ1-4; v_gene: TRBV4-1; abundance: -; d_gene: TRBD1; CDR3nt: TGCGCCAGCAGCCAAGCAGGGGGCATGGTGTGGAAACTGTTTTTT; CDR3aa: CASSQAGGMVWKLFF
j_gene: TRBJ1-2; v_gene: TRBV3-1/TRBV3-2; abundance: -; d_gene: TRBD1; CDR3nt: TGTGCCAGCAGCCAGACAGGGGGCGCGGGTGGCTACACCTTC; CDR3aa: CASSQTGGAGGYTF
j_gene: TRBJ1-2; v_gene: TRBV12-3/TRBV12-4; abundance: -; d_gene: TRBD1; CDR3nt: TGTGCCAGCAGTAGGACAGGGCATGGCTACACCTTC; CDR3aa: CASSRTGHGYTF
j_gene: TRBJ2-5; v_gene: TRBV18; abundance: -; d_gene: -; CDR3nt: TGTGCCAGCTCACCACGGGGCAGTGGAGAGACCCAGTACTTC; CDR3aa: CASSPRGSGETQYF
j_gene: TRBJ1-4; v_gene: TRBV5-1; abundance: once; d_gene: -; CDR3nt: TGCGCCAGCAGCTTGAGCACCGGGGGTGGGACTAATGAAAAACTGTTTTTT; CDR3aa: CASSLSTGGGTNEKLFF
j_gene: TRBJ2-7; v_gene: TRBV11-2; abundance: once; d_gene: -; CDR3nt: TGTGCCAGCAGCTCCATTTCTAGGGGGGGCACCTACGAGCAGTACTTC; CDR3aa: CASSSISRGGTYEQYF
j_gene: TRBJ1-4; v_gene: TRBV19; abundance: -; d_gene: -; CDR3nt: TGTGCCAGTAGTCCCGCGGCGGTAAATGAAAAACTGTTTTTT; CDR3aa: CASSPAAVNEKLFF
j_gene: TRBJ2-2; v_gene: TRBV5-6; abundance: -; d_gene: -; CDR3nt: TGTGCCAGCAGCTTGATCGGCACCGGGGAGCTGTTTTTT; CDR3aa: CASSLIGTGELFF
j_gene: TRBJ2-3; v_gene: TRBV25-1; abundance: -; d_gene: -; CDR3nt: TGTGCCAGCAGTGAGTCCGGGTTGGGCACAGATACGCAGTATTTT; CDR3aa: CASSESGLGTDTQYF
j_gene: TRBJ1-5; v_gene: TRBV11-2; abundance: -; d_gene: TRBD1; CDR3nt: TGTGCCAGCAGCTTAGGGACAGGGACCCATCAGCCCCAGCATTTT; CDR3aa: CASSLGTGTHQPQHF
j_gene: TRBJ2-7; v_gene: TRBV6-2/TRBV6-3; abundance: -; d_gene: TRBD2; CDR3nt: TGTGCCAGCAGTCGGACTAGCGGGAGCTCCTACGAGCAGTACTTC; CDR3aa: CASSRTSGSSYEQYF
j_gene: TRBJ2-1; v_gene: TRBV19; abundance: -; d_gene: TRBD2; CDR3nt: TGTGCCAGTAGTATAGGCGGGAGTCGGAATGAGCAGTTCTTC; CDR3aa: CASSIGGSRNEQFF
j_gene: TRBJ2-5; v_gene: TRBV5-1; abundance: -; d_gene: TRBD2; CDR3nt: TGCGCCAGCAGCCCCCAGACTAGCGGGAGACCAGAGACCCAGTACTTC; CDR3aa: CASSPQTSGRPETQYF
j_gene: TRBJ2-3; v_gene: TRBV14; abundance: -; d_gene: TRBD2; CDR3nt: TGTGCCAGCAGCCAAGGACTAGCGGGGCCCCGCACAGATACGCAGTATTTT; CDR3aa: CASSQGLAGPRTDTQYF
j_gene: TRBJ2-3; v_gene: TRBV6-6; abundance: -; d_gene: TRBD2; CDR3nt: TGTGCCAGCAGACACCTTGTCCTAGCGGGGGGAGATACGCAGTATTTT; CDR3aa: CASRHLVLAGGDTQYF
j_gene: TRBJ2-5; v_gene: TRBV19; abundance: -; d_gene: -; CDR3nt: TGTGCCAGTAGTATTCGTTCGACACCCCAAGAGACCCAGTACTTC; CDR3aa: CASSIRSTPQETQYF
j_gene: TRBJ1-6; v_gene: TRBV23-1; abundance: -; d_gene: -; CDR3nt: TGCGCCAGCAGCCAGAACAGGGTTTCACCCCTCCACTTT; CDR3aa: CASSQNRVSPLHF
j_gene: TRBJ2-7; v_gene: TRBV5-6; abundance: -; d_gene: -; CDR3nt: TGTGCCAGCAGCTTAGGGGGTCTGACCTACGAGCAGTACTTC; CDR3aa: CASSLGGLTYEQYF
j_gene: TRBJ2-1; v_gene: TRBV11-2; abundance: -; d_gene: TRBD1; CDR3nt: TGTGCCAGCAGCCAGACAGGGTTCCGTGAGCAGTTCTTC; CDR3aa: CASSQTGFREQFF
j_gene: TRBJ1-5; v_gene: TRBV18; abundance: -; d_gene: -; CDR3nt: TGTGCCAGCTCACCAGGAGGAGGCAATCAGCCCCAGCATTTT; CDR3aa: CASSPGGGNQPQHF
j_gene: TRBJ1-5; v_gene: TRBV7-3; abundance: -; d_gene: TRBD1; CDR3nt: TGTGCCAGCAGCCAACCAGGGGCAGGGGGCAATGTAGGTAGCAATCAGCCCCAGCATTTT; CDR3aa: CASSQPGAGGNVGSNQPQHF
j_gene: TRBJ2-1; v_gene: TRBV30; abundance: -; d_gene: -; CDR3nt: TGTGCCTGGAGTGTACTCCAGGGGAATGAGCAGTTCTTC; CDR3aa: CAWSVLQGNEQFF
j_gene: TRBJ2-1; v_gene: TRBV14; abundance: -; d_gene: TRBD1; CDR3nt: TGTGCCAGCAGCCAAGCGGGACAGGGTTTGCACAATGAGCAGTTCTTC; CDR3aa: CASSQAGQGLHNEQFF
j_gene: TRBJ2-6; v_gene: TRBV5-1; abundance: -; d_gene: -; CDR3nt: TGCGCCAGCAGCTTGGGAGGTACTAGCTCTGGGGCCAACGTCCTGACTTTC; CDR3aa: CASSLGGTSSGANVLTF
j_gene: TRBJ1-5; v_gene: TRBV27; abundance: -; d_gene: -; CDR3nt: TGTGCCAGCAGTACCAACAGGGCGGGCAGCAATCAGCCCCAGCATTTT; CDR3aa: CASSTNRAGSNQPQHF
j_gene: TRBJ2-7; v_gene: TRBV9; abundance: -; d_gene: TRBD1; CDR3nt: TGTGCCAGCAGCGGACGAGGGGGCGGAATAGGGCACGAGCAGTACTTC; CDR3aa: CASSGRGGGIGHEQYF
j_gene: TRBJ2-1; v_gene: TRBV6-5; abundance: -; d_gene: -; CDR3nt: TGTGCCAGCAGTTACTCGCTAGTATCCTACAATGAGCAGTTCTTC; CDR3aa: CASSYSLVSYNEQFF
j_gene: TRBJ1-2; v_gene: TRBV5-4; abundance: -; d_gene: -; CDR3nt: TGTGCCAGCAGCTTGGAGGGCGGGTATGGCTACACCTTC; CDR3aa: CASSLEGGYGYTF
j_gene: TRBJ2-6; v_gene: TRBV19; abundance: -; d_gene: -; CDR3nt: TGTGCCAGTAGTAGGAGGGCAGGAGACCTGTTAACCAACGTCCTGACTTTC; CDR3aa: CASSRRAGDLLTNVLTF
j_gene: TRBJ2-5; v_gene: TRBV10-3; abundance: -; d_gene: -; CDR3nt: TGTGCCATCAGTGAGCGGGAGACCCAGTACTTC; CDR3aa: CAISERETQYF
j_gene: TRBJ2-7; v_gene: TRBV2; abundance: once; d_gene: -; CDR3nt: TGTGCCAGCAGGTCGGGCGGGTACGACGAGCAGTACTTC; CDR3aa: CASRSGGYDEQYF